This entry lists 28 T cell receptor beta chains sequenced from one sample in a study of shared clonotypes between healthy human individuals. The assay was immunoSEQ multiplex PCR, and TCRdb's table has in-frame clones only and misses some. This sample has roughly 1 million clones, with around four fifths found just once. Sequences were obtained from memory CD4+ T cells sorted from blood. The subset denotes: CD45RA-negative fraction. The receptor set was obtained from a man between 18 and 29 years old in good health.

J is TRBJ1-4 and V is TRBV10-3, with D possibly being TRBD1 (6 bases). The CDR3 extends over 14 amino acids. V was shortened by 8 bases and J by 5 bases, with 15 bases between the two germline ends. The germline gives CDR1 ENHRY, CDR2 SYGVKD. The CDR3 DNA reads TGTGCCATCGGGGCGGGGGGCTCGAATGAAAAACTGTTTTTT. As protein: CAIGAGGSNEKLFF.

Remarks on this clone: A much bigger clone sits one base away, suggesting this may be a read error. DNA of the CDR3: TGTGCCAGCAGCTATAGCAATCAGCCCCAGCATTTT. It is translated as CASSYSNQPQHF. This chain uses TRBV7-9 with TRBJ1-5; D uncertain. Germline V CDR1 and CDR2: SEHNR, FQNEAQ (reference sequence). V lost 4 bases and J 0 bases, leaving 1 base between the germline ends. CDR3 length: 12 amino acids.

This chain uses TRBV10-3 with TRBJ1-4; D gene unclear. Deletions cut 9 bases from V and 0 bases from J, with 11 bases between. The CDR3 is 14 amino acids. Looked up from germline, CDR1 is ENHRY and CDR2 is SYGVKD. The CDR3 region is CAIRDLATNEKLFF. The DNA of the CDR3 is TGTGCCATTAGGGATCTTGCAACTAATGAAAAACTGTTTTTT.

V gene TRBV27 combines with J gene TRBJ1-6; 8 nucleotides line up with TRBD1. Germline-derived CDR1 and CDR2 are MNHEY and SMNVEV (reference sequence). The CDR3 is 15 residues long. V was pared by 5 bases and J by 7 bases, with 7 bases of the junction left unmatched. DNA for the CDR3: TGTGCCAGCAGTAGCAGACAGGGGAGGAATTCACCCCTCCACTTT. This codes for CASSSRQGRNSPLHF.

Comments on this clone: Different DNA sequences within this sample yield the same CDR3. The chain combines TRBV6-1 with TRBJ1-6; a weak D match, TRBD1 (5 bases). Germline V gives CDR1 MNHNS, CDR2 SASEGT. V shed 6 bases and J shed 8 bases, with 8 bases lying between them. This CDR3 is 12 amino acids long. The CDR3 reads CASRGGDSPLHF. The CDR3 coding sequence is TGTGCCAGCAGGGGGGGGGATTCACCCCTCCACTTT.

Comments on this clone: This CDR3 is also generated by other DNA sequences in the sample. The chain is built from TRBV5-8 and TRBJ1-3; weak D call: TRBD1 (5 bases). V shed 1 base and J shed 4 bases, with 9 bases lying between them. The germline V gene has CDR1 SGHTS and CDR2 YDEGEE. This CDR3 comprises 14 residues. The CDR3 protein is CASSLRGGGNTIYF. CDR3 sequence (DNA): TGTGCCAGCAGCTTGCGGGGGGGAGGAAACACCATATATTTT.

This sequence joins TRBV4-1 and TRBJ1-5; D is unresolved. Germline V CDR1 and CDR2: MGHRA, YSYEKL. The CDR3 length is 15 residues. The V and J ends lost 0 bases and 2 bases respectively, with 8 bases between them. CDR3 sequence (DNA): TGCGCCAGCAGCCAAGATTCAATGGGCAATCAGCCCCAGCATTTT. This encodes CASSQDSMGNQPQHF.

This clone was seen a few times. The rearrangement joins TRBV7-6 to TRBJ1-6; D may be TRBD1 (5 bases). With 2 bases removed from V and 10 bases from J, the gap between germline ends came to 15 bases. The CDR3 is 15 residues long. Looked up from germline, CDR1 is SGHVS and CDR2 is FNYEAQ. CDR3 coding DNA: TGTGCCAGCAGCTTATCGGCAGGGAGTTTGTCACCCCTCCACTTT. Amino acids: CASSLSAGSLSPLHF.

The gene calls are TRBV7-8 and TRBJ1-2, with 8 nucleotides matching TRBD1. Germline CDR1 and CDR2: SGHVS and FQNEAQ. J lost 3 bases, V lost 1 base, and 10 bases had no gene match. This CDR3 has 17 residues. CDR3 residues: CASSLGPRAGGDYGYTF. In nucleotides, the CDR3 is TGTGCCAGCAGCTTAGGCCCGCGGGCAGGGGGCGACTATGGCTACACCTTC. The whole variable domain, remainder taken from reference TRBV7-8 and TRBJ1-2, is GAGVSQSPRYKVAKRGQDVALRCDPISGHVSLFWYQQALGQGPEFLTYFQNEAQLDKSGLPSDRFFAERPEGSVSTLKIQRTQQEDSAVYLCASSLGPRAGGDYGYTFGSGTRLTVV.

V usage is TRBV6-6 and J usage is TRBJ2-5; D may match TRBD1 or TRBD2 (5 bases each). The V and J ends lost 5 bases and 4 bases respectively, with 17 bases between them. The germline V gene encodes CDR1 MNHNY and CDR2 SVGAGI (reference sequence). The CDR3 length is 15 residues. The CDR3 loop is CASSITAGTAETQYF. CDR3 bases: TGTGCCAGCAGTATTACAGCAGGGACGGCAGAGACCCAGTACTTC.

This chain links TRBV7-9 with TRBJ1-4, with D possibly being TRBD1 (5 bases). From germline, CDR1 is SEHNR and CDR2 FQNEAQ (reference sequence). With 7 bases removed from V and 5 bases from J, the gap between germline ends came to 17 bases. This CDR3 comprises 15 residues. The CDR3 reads CASTAGNTPNEKLFF. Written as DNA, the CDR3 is TGTGCCAGCACCGCAGGGAACACCCCAAATGAAAAACTGTTTTTT.

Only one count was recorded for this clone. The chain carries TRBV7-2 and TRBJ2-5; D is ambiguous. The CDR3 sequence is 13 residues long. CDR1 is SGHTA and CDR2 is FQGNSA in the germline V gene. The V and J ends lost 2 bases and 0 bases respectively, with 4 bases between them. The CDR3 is CASSLWDQETQYF. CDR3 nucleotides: TGTGCCAGCAGCTTATGGGACCAAGAGACCCAGTACTTC.

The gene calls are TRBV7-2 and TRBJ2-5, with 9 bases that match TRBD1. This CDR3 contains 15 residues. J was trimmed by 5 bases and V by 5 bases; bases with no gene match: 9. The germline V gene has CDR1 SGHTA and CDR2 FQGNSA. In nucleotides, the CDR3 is TGTGCCAGCAGCATTTTTACAGGGGGCGCCGAGACCCAGTACTTC. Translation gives CASSIFTGGAETQYF.

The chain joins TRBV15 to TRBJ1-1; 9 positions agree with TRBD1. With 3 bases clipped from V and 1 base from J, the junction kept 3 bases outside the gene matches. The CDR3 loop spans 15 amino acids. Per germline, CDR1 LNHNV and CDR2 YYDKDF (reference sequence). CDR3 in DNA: TGTGCCACCAGCAGGGTGACAGGGGGGAACACTGAAGCTTTCTTT. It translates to CATSRVTGGNTEAFF. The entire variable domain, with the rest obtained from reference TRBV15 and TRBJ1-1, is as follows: DAMVIQNPRYQVTQFGKPVTLSCSQTLNHNVMYWYQQKSSQAPKLLFHYYDKDFNNEADTPDNFQSRRPNTSFCFLDIRSPGLGDTAMYLCATSRVTGGNTEAFFGQGTRLTVV.

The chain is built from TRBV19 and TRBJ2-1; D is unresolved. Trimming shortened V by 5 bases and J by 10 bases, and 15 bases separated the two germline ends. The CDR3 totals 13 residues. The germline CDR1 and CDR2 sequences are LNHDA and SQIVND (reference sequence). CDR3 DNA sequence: TGTGCCAGTAGTGCCTTGCCGAGAGACGAGCAGTTCTTC. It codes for CASSALPRDEQFF. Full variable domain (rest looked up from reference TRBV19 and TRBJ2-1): DGGITQSPKYLFRKEGQNVTLSCEQNLNHDAMYWYRQDPGQGLRLIYYSQIVNDFQKGDIAEGYSVSREKKESFPLTVTSAQKNPTAFYLCASSALPRDEQFFGPGTRLTVL.

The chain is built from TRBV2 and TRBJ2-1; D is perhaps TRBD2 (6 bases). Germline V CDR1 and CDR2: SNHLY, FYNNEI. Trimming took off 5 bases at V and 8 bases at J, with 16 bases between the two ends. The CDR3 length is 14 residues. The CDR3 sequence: CASSTAGGRDEQFF. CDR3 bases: TGTGCCAGCAGTACAGCGGGCGGGCGGGATGAGCAGTTCTTC. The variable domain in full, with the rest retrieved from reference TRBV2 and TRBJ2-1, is EPEVTQTPSHQVTQMGQEVILRCVPISNHLYFYWYRQILGQKVEFLVSFYNNEISEKSEIFDDQFSVERPDGSNFTLKIRSTKLEDSAMYFCASSTAGGRDEQFFGPGTRLTVL.

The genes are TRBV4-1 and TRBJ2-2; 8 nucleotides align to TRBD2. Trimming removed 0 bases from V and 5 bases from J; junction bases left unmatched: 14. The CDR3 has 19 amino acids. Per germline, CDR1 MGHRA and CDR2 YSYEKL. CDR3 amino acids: CASSQDSGSGSVRTGELFF. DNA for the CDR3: TGCGCCAGCAGCCAAGATTCGGGGAGCGGGAGTGTTCGGACCGGGGAGCTGTTTTTT.

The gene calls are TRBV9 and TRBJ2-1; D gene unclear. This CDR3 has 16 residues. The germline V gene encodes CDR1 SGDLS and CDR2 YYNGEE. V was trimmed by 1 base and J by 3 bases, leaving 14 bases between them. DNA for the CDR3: TGTGCCAGCAGCGTACTAGGGATCGCAAGCTACAATGAGCAGTTCTTC. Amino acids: CASSVLGIASYNEQFF.

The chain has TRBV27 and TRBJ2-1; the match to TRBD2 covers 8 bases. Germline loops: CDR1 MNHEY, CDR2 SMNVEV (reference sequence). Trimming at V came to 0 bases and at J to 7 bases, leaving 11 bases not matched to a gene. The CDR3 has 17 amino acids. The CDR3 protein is CASSLSVAGSGRNEQFF. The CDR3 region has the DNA TGTGCCAGCAGTTTATCGGTAGCGGGATCCGGTCGTAATGAGCAGTTCTTC.

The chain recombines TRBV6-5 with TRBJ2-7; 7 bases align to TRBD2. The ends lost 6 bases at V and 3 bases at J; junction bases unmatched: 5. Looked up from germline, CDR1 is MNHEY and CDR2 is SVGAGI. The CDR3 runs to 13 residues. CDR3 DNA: TGTGCCAGCAGGGGCGGGAGTGTCTACGAGCAGTACTTC. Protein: CASRGGSVYEQYF.

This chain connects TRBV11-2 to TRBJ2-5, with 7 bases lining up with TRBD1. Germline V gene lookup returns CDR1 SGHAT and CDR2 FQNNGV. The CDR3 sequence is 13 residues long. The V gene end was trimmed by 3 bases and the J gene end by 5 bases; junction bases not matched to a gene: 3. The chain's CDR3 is CASSLQGEETQYF. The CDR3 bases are TGTGCCAGCAGCTTGCAGGGGGAGGAGACCCAGTACTTC.

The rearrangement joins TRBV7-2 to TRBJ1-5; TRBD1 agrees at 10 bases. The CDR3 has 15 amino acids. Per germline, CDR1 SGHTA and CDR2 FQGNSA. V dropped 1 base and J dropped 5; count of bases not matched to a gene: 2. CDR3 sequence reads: CASSLEGTGDQPQHF. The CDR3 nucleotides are TGTGCCAGCAGCTTAGAAGGGACAGGGGATCAGCCCCAGCATTTT.

The CDR3 DNA reads TGTGCCAGCAGTGAACCAGGGGGTTCAGGAAAACTGTTTTTT. Protein: CASSEPGGSGKLFF. This chain links TRBV6-1 with TRBJ1-4; 7 bases agree with TRBD1. From germline, CDR1 is MNHNS and CDR2 SASEGT. Trimming cost V 2 bases and J 10 bases; bases outside gene matches: 7. This CDR3 region has 14 residues.

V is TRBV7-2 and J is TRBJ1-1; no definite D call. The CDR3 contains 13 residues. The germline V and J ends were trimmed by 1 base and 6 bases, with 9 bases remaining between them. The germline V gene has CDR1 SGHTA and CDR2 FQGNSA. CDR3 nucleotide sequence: TGTGCCAGCAGCTTAGAAACATGGTCTGAAGCTTTCTTT. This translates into CASSLETWSEAFF.

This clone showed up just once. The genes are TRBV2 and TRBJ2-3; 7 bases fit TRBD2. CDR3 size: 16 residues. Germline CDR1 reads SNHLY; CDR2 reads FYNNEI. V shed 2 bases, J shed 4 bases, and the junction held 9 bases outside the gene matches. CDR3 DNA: TGTGCCAGCAGTGAAAGTGGGACTGGGAGGGCAGATACGCAGTATTTT. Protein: CASSESGTGRADTQYF.

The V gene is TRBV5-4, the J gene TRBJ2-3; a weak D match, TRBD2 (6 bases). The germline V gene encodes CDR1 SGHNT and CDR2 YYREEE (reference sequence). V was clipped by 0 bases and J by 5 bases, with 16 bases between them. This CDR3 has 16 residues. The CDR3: CASSLAGTFLGDTQYF. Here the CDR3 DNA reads TGTGCCAGCAGCTTGGCCGGGACTTTCCTCGGAGATACGCAGTATTTT.

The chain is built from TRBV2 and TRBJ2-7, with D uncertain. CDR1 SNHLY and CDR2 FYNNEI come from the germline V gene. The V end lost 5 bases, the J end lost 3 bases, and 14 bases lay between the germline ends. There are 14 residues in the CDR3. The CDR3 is CASSPRTSGYEQYF. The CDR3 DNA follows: TGTGCCAGCAGTCCGCGGACCTCTGGCTACGAGCAGTACTTC.

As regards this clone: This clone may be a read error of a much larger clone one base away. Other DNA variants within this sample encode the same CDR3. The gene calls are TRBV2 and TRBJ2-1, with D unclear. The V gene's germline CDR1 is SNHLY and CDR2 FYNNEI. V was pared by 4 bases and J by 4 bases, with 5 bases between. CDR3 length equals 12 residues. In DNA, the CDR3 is TGTGCCAGCAGTGTCGTATACAATGAGCAGTTCTTC. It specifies CASSVVYNEQFF.